Listed here are 32 T cell receptor beta chains from one sample, sequenced in a study of vaccination effects on CD4 cells after COVID-19. Isolating CD4+ T cells followed more than eight days of culture. Profiled with immunoSEQ multiplex PCR; TCRdb holds only in-frame clones, not every one. Of about 45,000 clones detected, 60% to 80% appear once; the ten largest clones hold just over 8.5%. Their antigens remain unidentified. The sequences come from CD4+ T cells from PBMCs cultured without peptide, collected before COVID-19 vaccination. These receptors were taken from a human donor who had a prior SARS-CoV-2 infection.

The chain carries TRBV5-5 and TRBJ2-7, with a possible D match to TRBD2 (5 bases). Germline CDR1 is SGHKS and CDR2 is YYEKEE (reference sequence). Trimming took 2 bases from V and 4 from J, leaving 10 bases between them. The CDR3 consists of 13 residues. CDR3 nucleotides: TGTGCCAGCAGCTTAACAGCGGTTTACGAGCAGTACTTC. Translation: CASSLTAVYEQYF.

This chain links TRBV6-6 with TRBJ1-2; tentative D call: TRBD1 (5 bases). This CDR3 has 15 amino acids. Trimming stripped 6 bases from V and 1 base from J, with 15 bases between. Germline V gene data show CDR1 as MNHNY and CDR2 as SVGAGI (reference sequence). The CDR3 sequence is CASRAGTVFNYGYTF. The CDR3 DNA reads as TGTGCCAGCAGGGCCGGGACGGTCTTTAACTATGGCTACACCTTC.

The CDR3, as DNA: TGCGCCAGCAGCTTGGGAGGACAATCCTACAATGAGCAGTTCTTC. Amino acid sequence: CASSLGGQSYNEQFF. The chain recombines TRBV5-1 with TRBJ2-1; a possible D gene is TRBD1 (5 bases). The CDR3 sequence is 15 residues long. In germline, CDR1 is SGHRS, CDR2 YFSETQ. The V and J ends lost 0 bases and 1 base respectively, with 8 bases between them.

V usage is TRBV28 and J usage is TRBJ1-2, with 7 bases aligning to TRBD1. CDR1 is MDHEN and CDR2 is SYDVKM in the germline V gene. There are 14 residues in the CDR3. V trimming: 7 bases; J trimming: 2 bases; junction bases outside the gene matches: 7. The CDR3 loop is CASTWDSYNYGYTF. In nucleotides, the CDR3 is TGTGCCAGCACATGGGACAGCTACAACTATGGCTACACCTTC.

V is TRBV11-1 and J is TRBJ2-1; 7 bases match TRBD2. The CDR3 spans 16 residues. Trimming at V came to 1 base and at J to 6 bases, leaving 9 bases not matched to a gene. Germline V gene sequence: CDR1 SGHAT, CDR2 FQDESV (reference sequence). The CDR3 spells CASSLDGRKRVNEQFF. DNA for the CDR3: TGTGCCAGCAGCTTAGACGGGAGGAAAAGGGTCAATGAGCAGTTCTTC.

The chain employs TRBV7-2 and TRBJ2-1; 7 nucleotides line up with TRBD1. V shed 1 base, J shed 1 base, and the junction held 1 base outside the gene matches. The CDR3 length is 15 residues. CDR1 and CDR2 (germline): SGHTA, FQGNSA. This CDR3 reads CASSLDRGSYNEQFF. The CDR3 DNA follows: TGTGCCAGCAGCTTAGACAGGGGATCCTACAATGAGCAGTTCTTC.

This clone was detected only once. The rearrangement links TRBV19 to TRBJ1-1; possibly TRBD1 for D (5 bases). The V end was cut by 2 bases, the J end by 5 bases, with 12 bases between. This CDR3 is 14 amino acids long. Germline V lookup: CDR1 LNHDA, CDR2 SQIVND (reference sequence). CDR3 bases: TGTGCCAGTAGTATAACAGGTATGGGAACTGAAGCTTTCTTT. Protein sequence: CASSITGMGTEAFF.

The rearrangement links TRBV2 to TRBJ2-5, with 8 positions matching TRBD1. The V gene's germline CDR1 is SNHLY and CDR2 FYNNEI. Trimming took 4 bases from V and 5 from J; bases not matched to a gene: 6. This CDR3 has 14 residues. The DNA of the CDR3 is TGTGCCAGCAGTGCCGACAGGGGCGAGGAGACCCAGTACTTC. Its protein product is CASSADRGEETQYF.

The V gene is TRBV5-1, the J gene TRBJ2-3, with D unresolved. Per the germline V gene, CDR1 is SGHRS and CDR2 is YFSETQ. The CDR3 extends over 15 amino acids. V lost 0 bases, J lost 2 bases, and 10 bases lay in between. CDR3 sequence: CASSLEQSYTDTQYF. In DNA, the CDR3 is TGCGCCAGCAGCTTGGAACAGTCTTACACAGATACGCAGTATTTT.

This clone was observed a few times. J is TRBJ2-3 and V is TRBV11-3; the D call may be TRBD1 or TRBD2 (5 bases each). Germline CDR1 is SGHNT and CDR2 is YENEEA. V lost 2 bases and J 1 base, leaving 13 bases between the germline ends. The CDR3 has 16 residues. The CDR3 sequence: CASSLRRDGGTDTQYF. The CDR3 nucleotides are TGTGCCAGCAGCTTACGCCGGGACGGCGGCACAGATACGCAGTATTTT.

The genes are TRBV11-3 and TRBJ1-1; a weak D match, TRBD1 (6 bases). V was clipped by 1 base and J by 8 bases, with 8 bases between them. Per the germline V gene, CDR1 is SGHNT and CDR2 is YENEEA. The CDR3 contains 12 residues. The CDR3 loop is CASSLAGTEAFF. CDR3 in DNA: TGTGCCAGCAGCTTAGCCGGGACAGAAGCTTTCTTT. Together with reference TRBV11-3 and TRBJ1-1, the CDR3 gives the full variable domain: EAGVVQSPRYKIIEKKQPVAFWCNPISGHNTLYWYLQNLGQGPELLIRYENEEAVDDSQLPKDRFSAERLKGVDSTLKIQPAELGDSAVYLCASSLAGTEAFFGQGTRLTVV.

The rearrangement joins TRBV9 to TRBJ2-1; possibly TRBD1 for D (6 bases). V was clipped by 2 bases and J by 1 base, with 13 bases between them. The CDR3 is 16 amino acids. Germline V gene data show CDR1 as SGDLS and CDR2 as YYNGEE. Here the CDR3 reads CASSVLQGPSYNEQFF. DNA for the CDR3: TGTGCCAGCAGCGTCCTACAGGGCCCGTCCTACAATGAGCAGTTCTTC.

The genes are TRBV4-3 and TRBJ1-2, with a possible D match to TRBD1 (6 bases). Looked up from germline, CDR1 is LGHNA and CDR2 is YSLEER. V lost 5 bases to trimming and J lost 3 bases, with 22 bases between them. The CDR3 runs 17 residues. The CDR3 DNA reads TGCGCCAGCAGCTACTTGAGAGGGACACCTTTGGACTATGGCTACACCTTC. Its translation: CASSYLRGTPLDYGYTF.

The chain employs TRBV20-1 and TRBJ2-7; D is uncertain. Germline V gene sequence: CDR1 DFQATT, CDR2 SNEGSKA (reference sequence). V was pared by 6 bases and J by 5 bases, with 11 bases between. This CDR3 spans 11 amino acids. In nucleotides, the CDR3 is TGCAGTGCAGAGCTACGGGACGAGCAGTACTTC. Its protein product is CSAELRDEQYF.

CDR3: CASSFDRPGGPDYEQYF. The CDR3 region has the DNA TGTGCCAGCAGCTTCGATCGACCTGGCGGGCCAGACTACGAGCAGTACTTC. This chain joins TRBV4-2 and TRBJ2-7; D is perhaps TRBD2 (5 bases). CDR3 length: 17 residues. V gave up 5 bases and J gave up 3 bases, with 23 bases separating them. Germline V gives CDR1 LGHNA, CDR2 YNFKEQ.

CDR3 protein: CASSEVFGRGRETQYF. CDR3 in DNA: TGTGCCAGCAGTGAAGTCTTCGGCAGGGGGCGAGAGACCCAGTACTTC. The chain links TRBV6-1 to TRBJ2-5; 8 nucleotides agree with TRBD1. Trimming removed 1 base from V and 4 bases from J; junction bases left unmatched: 8. CDR3 length: 16 residues. CDR1 and CDR2 from the germline V gene are MNHNS and SASEGT.

V and J are TRBV2 and TRBJ2-2, with a possible D match to TRBD2 (7 bases). The CDR3 loop spans 16 amino acids. Trimming stripped 7 bases from V and 7 bases from J, with 22 bases between. Germline V gene lookup returns CDR1 SNHLY and CDR2 FYNNEI. CDR3 coding DNA: TGTGCCAGCACCCAAGAGGGGGGGGCGCAAGTCGGGGAGCTGTTTTTT. Translation: CASTQEGGAQVGELFF.

This sequence joins TRBV6-5 and TRBJ1-5; D is undetermined. Trimming took off 7 bases at V and 4 bases at J, with 11 bases between the two ends. This CDR3 spans 13 amino acids. Germline V gives CDR1 MNHEY, CDR2 SVGAGI. CDR3 region: CASTLRPNQPQHF. DNA of the CDR3: TGTGCCAGCACTTTAAGACCGAATCAGCCCCAGCATTTT.

J is TRBJ1-5 and V is TRBV6-5, with D unclear. The CDR3 spans 13 residues. V lost 6 bases and J lost 7, with 13 bases in between. CDR1 is MNHEY and CDR2 is SVGAGI in the germline V gene. As DNA, the CDR3 is TGTGCCAGCAGCTCAGGTTCCGGGCAGCCCCAGCATTTT. Translating gives CASSSGSGQPQHF.

J is TRBJ2-1 and V is TRBV9, with 10 bases that match TRBD1. The junction had 5 bases not matched to a gene; V was cut back by 4 bases and J by 4 bases. CDR1 and CDR2 (germline): SGDLS, YYNGEE. CDR3 length equals 15 residues. CDR3 sequence: CASSSRQGAYNEQFF. CDR3 sequence (DNA): TGTGCCAGCAGCTCACGACAGGGGGCTTACAATGAGCAGTTCTTC.

This clone was recorded a few times. The chain carries TRBV4-1 and TRBJ2-7; TRBD1 matches at 7 bases. The CDR3 totals 15 residues. From germline, CDR1 is MGHRA and CDR2 YSYEKL. Unmatched junction bases numbered 6, after V lost 2 bases and J lost 2 bases. This CDR3 reads CASSQHQGDPYEQYF. CDR3 in DNA: TGCGCCAGCAGCCAACATCAGGGGGACCCCTACGAGCAGTACTTC.

CDR3 protein: CASSQGTGVWYEQYF. Here the CDR3 DNA reads TGTGCCAGCAGCCAAGGAACAGGGGTCTGGTACGAGCAGTACTTC. V and J are TRBV3-1 (or the pseudogene TRBV3-2) and TRBJ2-7; 7 bases fit TRBD1. V was clipped by 1 base and J by 4 bases; unmatched bases: 7. The CDR3 totals 15 residues. CDR1 is LGHDT, CDR2 YNNKEL, per germline (reference sequence).

V and J are TRBV5-4 and TRBJ2-3, with 7 bases lining up with TRBD2. V lost 5 bases, J lost 4 bases, and 10 bases stayed unmatched. CDR1 SGHNT and CDR2 YYREEE come from the germline V gene (reference sequence). The CDR3 runs to 15 residues. DNA for the CDR3: TGTGCCAGCAGGGCAGGACTAGGGGAAGCAGATACGCAGTATTTT. Translating gives CASRAGLGEADTQYF.

This clone appeared a few times. This chain connects TRBV7-9 to TRBJ2-1; TRBD2 matches 10 bases. Germline V gene data show CDR1 as SEHNR and CDR2 as FQNEAQ (reference sequence). This CDR3 comprises 15 residues. Trimming removed 4 bases from V and 9 bases from J; junction bases left unmatched: 9. The DNA for the CDR3 is TGTGCCAGCAGCTACGGTGCTAGCGGGAGCCTTGAGCAGTTCTTC. Its translation is CASSYGASGSLEQFF.

The chain carries TRBV5-1 and TRBJ1-2; D is ambiguous. This CDR3 region has 12 residues. Trimming took 4 bases from V and 6 from J, leaving 10 bases between them. Germline assignment: CDR1 SGHRS and CDR2 YFSETQ. The DNA of the CDR3 is TGCGCCAGCAGCGCTCAACTCGATGGCTACACCTTC. Protein product: CASSAQLDGYTF.

This chain uses TRBV5-1 with TRBJ1-1; perhaps TRBD1 as D (6 bases). Trimming stripped 2 bases from V and 3 bases from J, with 11 bases between. This CDR3 contains 14 residues. Germline CDR1 SGHRS, CDR2 YFSETQ. The CDR3 sequence: CASSFGGWDTEAFF. Written as DNA, the CDR3 is TGCGCCAGCAGCTTCGGGGGCTGGGACACTGAAGCTTTCTTT.

J is TRBJ2-2 and V is TRBV15; 9 bases map to TRBD2. After removal of 1 base from V and 3 bases from J, the junction contained 6 bases not matched to a gene. Germline V CDR1 and CDR2: LNHNV, YYDKDF (reference sequence). This CDR3 region has 17 residues. In DNA form, the CDR3 reads TGTGCCACCAGCAGAGCGACTAGCGGAACTTACACCGGGGAGCTGTTTTTT. It encodes CATSRATSGTYTGELFF.

This clone was found a few times. The V gene is TRBV6-1, the J gene TRBJ1-6; possible D gene TRBD1, 6 bases. CDR1 is MNHNS, CDR2 SASEGT, per germline. Trimming cost V 3 bases and J 1 base, with 10 bases left between them. The CDR3 totals 16 residues. This CDR3 is CASSDIQGSYNSPLHF. CDR3 coding DNA: TGTGCCAGCAGTGATATCCAGGGGTCCTATAATTCACCCCTCCACTTT.

This chain joins TRBV7-8 and TRBJ2-7; D is uncertain. The germline V gene has CDR1 SGHVS and CDR2 FQNEAQ. Trimming removed 7 bases from V and 4 bases from J, with 14 bases in between. This CDR3 comprises 13 residues. The CDR3 sequence: CASNTPPVYEQYF. The CDR3 nucleotides are TGTGCCAGCAACACCCCTCCTGTGTACGAGCAGTACTTC.

Only one count was recorded for this clone. J is TRBJ1-2 and V is TRBV7-9, with 10 bases identical to TRBD1. This CDR3 region has 13 residues. Germline V lookup: CDR1 SEHNR, CDR2 FQNEAQ (reference sequence). Trimming removed 6 bases from V and 8 bases from J; junction bases left unmatched: 6. Here the CDR3 DNA reads TGTGCCAGCAGTCGGGACAGGGGCGTAGGCTACACCTTC. It codes for CASSRDRGVGYTF.

V gene TRBV24-1 combines with J gene TRBJ2-1; 12 bases are a match to TRBD2. Trimming removed 3 bases from V and 4 bases from J; junction bases left unmatched: 21. The CDR3 covers 22 residues. Germline CDR1 reads KGHDR; CDR2 reads SFDVKD. In DNA form, the CDR3 reads TGTGCCACCAGTGATACGACAGGGGAGGCTAGCGGGAGGGAAAGCACTTACAATGAGCAGTTCTTC. Amino acid sequence: CATSDTTGEASGRESTYNEQFF.

This clone was counted once. V usage is TRBV19 and J usage is TRBJ2-7; TRBD1 is a possible D gene (6 bases). Germline V gives CDR1 LNHDA, CDR2 SQIVND (reference sequence). This CDR3 is 12 amino acids long. The CDR3 sequence: CATRDTGREQYF. The DNA of the CDR3 is TGTGCTACCCGGGACACGGGACGCGAGCAGTACTTC.